These 15 T cell receptor beta chains came from one sample sequenced in a study of preoperative IRX-2 immunotherapy in early breast cancer. The treatment denotes: preoperative locoregional IRX-2 cytokine immunotherapy. Data came from immunoSEQ multiplex PCR; TCRdb stores just in-frame clones and leaves some out. The repertoire has 30,000 to 45,000 clones, approximately 80% of them found once; the top ten carry about 1.5%. This specimen consisted of lymph node tissue, obtained after IRX-2 immunotherapy. All receptors derive from a human donor with breast cancer.

The J gene is TRBJ1-6, the V gene TRBV11-3; no reliable D call. V was trimmed by 3 bases and J by 7 bases, leaving 13 bases between them. Germline V CDR1 and CDR2: SGHNT, YENEEA. CDR3 length equals 15 residues. The CDR3 nucleotides are TGTGCCAGCAGCTTGGGAGGGCACGACAATTCACCCCTCCACTTT. It encodes CASSLGGHDNSPLHF.

The genes are TRBV6-8 and TRBJ1-2, with a weak D call TRBD1 (6 bases). CDR3 length: 13 amino acids. CDR1 is MNHGY, CDR2 SAAAGT, per germline. Trimming left V 8 bases short and J 6 bases short, with 16 bases between. The DNA for the CDR3 is TGTGCCAGCCGTAGAGGGAAGGGGGATGGCTACACCTTC. This encodes CASRRGKGDGYTF.

The rearrangement uses TRBV18 and TRBJ2-7, with D perhaps TRBD2 (5 bases). Looked up from germline, CDR1 is KGHSH and CDR2 is LQKENI. There are 15 residues in the CDR3. The V end lost 2 bases, the J end lost 4 bases, and 15 bases lay between the germline ends. The CDR3 nucleotides read TGTGCCAGCTCACCAGGGCTAGCTAGAGGATACGAGCAGTACTTC. It yields the protein CASSPGLARGYEQYF.

This chain joins TRBV6-8 and TRBJ2-7; tentatively, D is TRBD1 (6 bases). CDR3 size: 14 residues. Germline V gene sequence: CDR1 MNHGY, CDR2 SAAAGT. Trimming stripped 11 bases from V and 0 bases from J, with 17 bases between. CDR3 DNA: TGTGCCTCCAGAGAGGGGGAGAACTCCTACGAGCAGTACTTC. Its translation is CASREGENSYEQYF.

CDR3 bases: TGTGCCAGTAGCAGGGGACAGGGCGACACTGAAGCTTTCTTT. This gives the protein CASSRGQGDTEAFF. This sequence joins TRBV19 and TRBJ1-1; 9 nucleotides match TRBD1. The CDR3 length is 14 residues. J was trimmed by 3 bases and V by 6 bases; bases with no gene match: 5. Germline V CDR1 and CDR2: LNHDA, SQIVND (reference sequence).

This chain links TRBV19 with TRBJ1-3; D is undetermined. Germline values: CDR1 LNHDA, CDR2 SQIVND (reference sequence). The CDR3 sequence is 17 residues long. The V end lost 5 bases, the J end lost 0 bases, and 17 bases lay between the germline ends. The CDR3 DNA sequence: TGTGCCAGTAGTCAGATGGCTAATGCCTTCTCTGGAAACACCATATATTTT. Translating gives CASSQMANAFSGNTIYF.

This clone showed up just once. This chain connects TRBV5-1 to TRBJ2-7, with D perhaps TRBD2 (6 bases). CDR3 size: 15 residues. Trimming cost V 0 bases and J 2 bases, with 12 bases left between them. Germline loops: CDR1 SGHRS, CDR2 YFSETQ. In DNA, the CDR3 is TGCGCCAGCAGCTTGGAGGGCGGGACCACCTACGAGCAGTACTTC. Translating it yields CASSLEGGTTYEQYF.

CDR3 protein: CASSLRDLRGGPYNSPLHF. CDR3 coding DNA: TGTGCCAGCAGCTTAAGGGACCTTAGGGGGGGGCCCTATAATTCACCCCTCCACTTT. The chain employs TRBV7-7 and TRBJ1-6; a weak D match, TRBD1 (6 bases). Trimming took off 2 bases at V and 2 bases at J, with 19 bases between the two ends. The germline gives CDR1 SSHAT, CDR2 FNYEAQ (reference sequence). CDR3 size: 19 residues.

The gene calls are TRBV11-3 and TRBJ2-5, with TRBD1 as a possible D gene (6 bases). V shed 3 bases and J shed 2 bases, with 10 bases lying between them. Looked up from germline, CDR1 is SGHNT and CDR2 is YENEEA. This CDR3 comprises 14 residues. In nucleotides, the CDR3 is TGTGCCAGCAGCTTTTGGACAGTTCAAGAGACCCAGTACTTC. Translation: CASSFWTVQETQYF.

The chain uses TRBV6-8 and TRBJ1-1; D gene unclear. In germline, CDR1 is MNHGY, CDR2 SAAAGT. Trimming took off 5 bases at V and 4 bases at J, with 20 bases between the two ends. The CDR3 has 16 amino acids. CDR3 nucleotides: TGTGCCAGCAGTGACGGAGCAACCTTGGGGTTCACTGAAGCTTTCTTT. It codes for CASSDGATLGFTEAFF.

The CDR3: CASRAGTGGVMNTEAFF. DNA for the CDR3: TGTGCCAGCAGGGCCGGGACAGGGGGGGTGATGAACACTGAAGCTTTCTTT. The J gene is TRBJ1-1, the V gene TRBV6-8, with 11 bases identical to TRBD1. The CDR3 is 17 residues long. Germline V CDR1 and CDR2: MNHGY, SAAAGT. V gave up 6 bases and J gave up 0 bases; unmatched junction bases: 9.

This clone came up once. This chain links TRBV19 with TRBJ1-1, with 7 nucleotides matching TRBD1. The CDR3 spans 16 residues. Trimming removed 3 bases from V and 4 bases from J; junction bases left unmatched: 11. Germline V gene data show CDR1 as LNHDA and CDR2 as SQIVND (reference sequence). CDR3 residues: CASSMVRGTFSTEAFF. CDR3 in DNA: TGTGCCAGTAGTATGGTCAGGGGGACTTTCAGCACTGAAGCTTTCTTT.

J is TRBJ2-7 and V is TRBV28; TRBD1 agrees at 7 bases. V was pared by 7 bases and J by 2 bases, with 11 bases of the junction left unmatched. The germline gives CDR1 MDHEN, CDR2 SYDVKM. The length of the CDR3 is 15 residues. As DNA, the CDR3 is TGTGCCAGCACTTTCACACAGGGGTTCACCTACGAGCAGTACTTC. Protein sequence: CASTFTQGFTYEQYF. Drawing the rest from reference TRBV28 and TRBJ2-7, the complete variable domain is DVKVTQSSRYLVKRTGEKVFLECVQDMDHENMFWYRQDPGLGLRLIYFSYDVKMKEKGDIPEGYSVSREKKERFSLILESASTNQTSMYLCASTFTQGFTYEQYFGPGTRLTVT.

The chain is built from TRBV28 and TRBJ1-5; possible D gene TRBD1, 6 bases. The V end was cut by 3 bases, the J end by 1 base, with 13 bases between. The CDR3 totals 16 residues. Germline V lookup: CDR1 MDHEN, CDR2 SYDVKM. The CDR3 DNA sequence: TGTGCCAGCAGTTTTAGGGCCAGGGGAAGCAATCAGCCCCAGCATTTT. Protein: CASSFRARGSNQPQHF.

V and J are TRBV18 and TRBJ2-1; the D gene is possibly TRBD2 (5 bases). There are 14 residues in the CDR3. V was trimmed by 2 bases and J by 2 bases, leaving 7 bases between them. Germline loops: CDR1 KGHSH, CDR2 LQKENI. The CDR3 DNA is TGTGCCAGCTCACCAACCGGGACCTACAATGAGCAGTTCTTC. Encoded protein: CASSPTGTYNEQFF.